The 10 T cell receptor beta chains given below trace back to one sample, sequenced in a study of immune cell composition in non-small cell lung cancer. Assay: immunoSEQ multiplex PCR; the TCRdb copy retains only in-frame clones and omits some. The sample carries approximately 9,000 clones, 60% to 80% recorded once. Normal lung sampling was at least 3 cm from the tumour, as distant as possible. The sequenced material came from non-adjacent lung tissue. The receptors derive from a human donor with non-small cell lung cancer.

V usage is TRBV18 and J usage is TRBJ2-7; D is uncertain. The V end lost 2 bases, the J end lost 4 bases, and 9 bases lay between the germline ends. This CDR3 contains 13 residues. The germline V gene encodes CDR1 KGHSH and CDR2 LQKENI. CDR3 in DNA: TGTGCCAGCTCACCAGGCAACGGGTACGAGCAGTACTTC. It translates to CASSPGNGYEQYF.

This clone was counted once. The chain uses TRBV5-1 and TRBJ2-5, with TRBD1 matching over 8 bases. There are 16 residues in the CDR3. Germline values: CDR1 SGHRS, CDR2 YFSETQ. V trimming: 5 bases; J trimming: 2 bases; junction bases outside the gene matches: 11. The CDR3, as DNA: TGCGCCAGCAGTCTCGACGCAGGGGGCTGGCAAGAGACCCAGTACTTC. It yields the protein CASSLDAGGWQETQYF.

The chain combines TRBV9 with TRBJ2-2; perhaps TRBD2 as D (6 bases). The germline gives CDR1 SGDLS, CDR2 YYNGEE. The V end lost 3 bases, the J end lost 1 base, and 10 bases lay between the germline ends. The CDR3 has 15 residues. For the CDR3, the DNA is TGTGCCAGCAGCGAGCGGGTTCAGAACACCGGGGAGCTGTTTTTT. This translates into CASSERVQNTGELFF.

The chain combines TRBV28 with TRBJ2-3, with 8 positions matching TRBD2. Germline V gene sequence: CDR1 MDHEN, CDR2 SYDVKM. CDR3 length: 16 amino acids. J was trimmed by 0 bases and V by 6 bases; bases with no gene match: 8. CDR3 in DNA: TGTGCCAGCAGCCCAGAGAGCGGGAGAAGCACAGATACGCAGTATTTT. Translated: CASSPESGRSTDTQYF.

This chain uses TRBV7-6 with TRBJ2-3, with 9 positions matching TRBD2. Germline-derived CDR1 and CDR2 are SGHVS and FNYEAQ. This CDR3 contains 17 residues. The J segment lost 1 base and the V segment lost 1 base, leaving 6 bases of the junction unmatched. CDR3 protein: CASSLGPAGGGTDTQYF. The CDR3 DNA sequence: TGTGCCAGCAGCTTAGGACCAGCGGGAGGCGGCACAGATACGCAGTATTTT.

J is TRBJ2-1 and V is TRBV11-2; weak D call: TRBD2 (6 bases). V was cut by 8 bases and J by 7 bases, with 15 bases left in between. Germline values: CDR1 SGHAT, CDR2 FQNNGV. CDR3 length equals 13 residues. CDR3: CASARTITNEQFF. In DNA form, the CDR3 reads TGTGCCAGCGCGAGGACTATAACAAATGAGCAGTTCTTC.

The chain employs TRBV30 and TRBJ2-5, with TRBD2 matching over 7 bases. Germline V gene lookup returns CDR1 GTSNPN and CDR2 SVGIG (reference sequence). CDR3 length: 15 amino acids. V lost 4 bases to trimming and J lost 2 bases; unmatched junction nucleotides: 10. Here the CDR3 reads CAWNGDGGGQETQYF. DNA for the CDR3: TGTGCCTGGAATGGCGATGGGGGGGGTCAAGAGACCCAGTACTTC. Combining the CDR3 with reference TRBV30 and TRBJ2-5 gives the whole variable domain SQTIHQWPATLVQPVGSPLSLECTVEGTSNPNLYWYRQAAGRGLQLLFYSVGIGQISSEVPQNLSASRPQDRQFILSSKKLLLSDSGFYLCAWNGDGGGQETQYFGPGTRLLVL.

The chain links TRBV2 to TRBJ2-3; 14 bases map to TRBD2. The V gene's germline CDR1 is SNHLY and CDR2 FYNNEI. The junction had 8 bases not matched to a gene; V was cut back by 6 bases and J by 6 bases. This CDR3 contains 16 residues. The CDR3 DNA reads as TGTGCCAGCAGACCGGGGACTAGCGGGAGTTGGGATACGCAGTATTTT. As protein: CASRPGTSGSWDTQYF. The variable domain in full, with the rest retrieved from reference TRBV2 and TRBJ2-3, is EPEVTQTPSHQVTQMGQEVILRCVPISNHLYFYWYRQILGQKVEFLVSFYNNEISEKSEIFDDQFSVERPDGSNFTLKIRSTKLEDSAMYFCASRPGTSGSWDTQYFGPGTRLTVL.

The chain links TRBV7-9 to TRBJ1-6; D uncertain. This CDR3 comprises 16 residues. CDR1 and CDR2 from the germline V gene are SEHNR and FQNEAQ (reference sequence). V lost 5 bases to trimming and J lost 0 bases, with 11 bases between them. The CDR3 loop reads CASSPRVGSYNSPLHF. The CDR3 DNA follows: TGTGCCAGCAGCCCGCGGGTGGGCTCCTATAATTCACCCCTCCACTTT.

The CDR3 sequence is CASSVTMNTEAFF. The CDR3 DNA follows: TGTGCCAGTAGTGTGACCATGAACACTGAAGCTTTCTTT. The rearrangement uses TRBV19 and TRBJ1-1; D not resolved. The CDR3 has 13 amino acids. CDR1 is LNHDA, CDR2 SQIVND, per germline (reference sequence). Trimming left V 5 bases short and J 0 bases short, with 7 bases between.